A selection of T cell receptor beta chains follows, all from one sample in a study of CD8+CD57+ T cells in acquired aplastic anemia. One entry per CDR3 protein results from TCRdb running MiXCR on the reads. The repertoire includes 150,000 to 200,000 distinct CDR3 sequences, 64% of them detected once, and 46% sits in the top ten. Material for sequencing was sorted CD4+, CD8+, or CD8+CD57+ T cells (not recorded which) from PBMCs. The receptors shown here come from a human donor with severe aplastic anemia or a healthy control (not recorded which). CDR3s include the opening cysteine and the closing phenylalanine or tryptophan. D genes are given only for firm matches. The size field is filled for only some rows; it gives once, few, many or a size class.

J gene | D gene | V gene | clone size | CDR3 DNA | CDR3 protein
TRBJ1-3 | . | TRBV7-8 | . | TGTGCCAGCAGCCTGTCCGGGCCGGACACCATATATTTT | CASSLSGPDTIYF
TRBJ2-7 | TRBD2 | TRBV7-9 | . | TGTGCCAGCAGCTTAGTAGCTAGGCTAGCGGGCCCCTACGAGCAGTACTTC | CASSLVARLAGPYEQYF
TRBJ2-5 | TRBD1 | TRBV9 | many | TGTGCCAGCAGCGTAGCCCGTGACAGGGTGAAAGAGACCCAGTACTTC | CASSVARDRVKETQYF
TRBJ2-2 | . | TRBV20-1 | . | TGCAGTGCTAAGATACGGAGTCCTAGCACCGGGGAGCTGTTTTTT | CSAKIRSPSTGELFF
TRBJ1-4 | TRBD1 | TRBV15 | once | TGTGCCACCAGCCCCCGGACAGGGACTAATGAAAAACTGTTTTTT | CATSPRTGTNEKLFF
TRBJ2-3 | . | TRBV7-9 | . | TGTGCCAGCAGCTTAGCGAAGGGAGATACGCAGTATTTT | CASSLAKGDTQYF
TRBJ2-5 | . | TRBV10-3 | once | TGTGCCATCAGGGTCTTGGAGACCCAGTACTTC | CAIRVLETQYF
TRBJ1-2 | . | TRBV27 | . | TGTGCCAGCAGCTCCATCCGGGACAAGTTGTATGGCTACACCTTC | CASSSIRDKLYGYTF
TRBJ2-7 | . | TRBV20-1 | . | TGCAGTGCTAGAGAACTTCCTAGCAGCGAGCAGTACTTC | CSARELPSSEQYF
TRBJ2-5 | TRBD1 | TRBV12-3/TRBV12-4 | few | TGTGCCAGCAGTTACGTGAGCAGGGGGTCAGGGACCCAGTACTTC | CASSYVSRGSGTQYF
TRBJ2-7 | TRBD1 | TRBV12-3/TRBV12-4 | . | TGTGCCAGCAGTCACGGACAGGGCTCCTACGAGCAGTACTTC | CASSHGQGSYEQYF
TRBJ2-7 | . | TRBV4-1 | many | TGCGCCAGCAGCCAAGATAAGGCGGGCAGGACCTACGAGCAGTACTTC | CASSQDKAGRTYEQYF
TRBJ1-1 | . | TRBV12-3/TRBV12-4 | many | TGTGCCAGCCAGGGGATGAACACTGAAGCTTTCTTT | CASQGMNTEAFF
TRBJ2-1 | TRBD1 | TRBV24-1 | . | TGTGCCACCGGGGACAGGGTCAATGAGCAGTTCTTC | CATGDRVNEQFF
TRBJ1-2 | . | TRBV28 | many | TGTGCCAGCAGGGAGGAGTGGGGAATCTATGGCTACACCTTC | CASREEWGIYGYTF